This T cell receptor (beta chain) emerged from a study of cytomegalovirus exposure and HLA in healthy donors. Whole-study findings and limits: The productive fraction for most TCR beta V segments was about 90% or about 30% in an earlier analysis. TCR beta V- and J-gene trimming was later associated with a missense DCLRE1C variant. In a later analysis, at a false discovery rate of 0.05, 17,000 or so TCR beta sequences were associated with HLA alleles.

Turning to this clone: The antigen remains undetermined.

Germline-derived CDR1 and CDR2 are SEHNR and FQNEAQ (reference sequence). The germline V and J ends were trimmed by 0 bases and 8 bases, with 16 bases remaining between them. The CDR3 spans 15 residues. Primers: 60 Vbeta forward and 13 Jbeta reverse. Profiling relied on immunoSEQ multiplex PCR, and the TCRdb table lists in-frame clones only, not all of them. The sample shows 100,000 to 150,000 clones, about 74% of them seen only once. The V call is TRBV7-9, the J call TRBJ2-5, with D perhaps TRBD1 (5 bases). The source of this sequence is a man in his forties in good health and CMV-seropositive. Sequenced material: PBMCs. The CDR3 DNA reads TGTGCCAGCAGCTTAGCAGTAGGATCAGGGAATACCCAGTACTTC. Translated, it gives CASSLAVGSGNTQYF.